Presented here are 14 T cell receptor beta chains from one specimen sequenced in a study of early T cells in non-severe SARS-CoV-2 infection. TCRdb fed the 5' RACE reads into MiXCR, producing one record per CDR3 protein. The sample yields tens of thousands of distinct CDR3 sequences, less than 15% seen once. Input material: whole blood. The source of these receptors is an adult who was a healthcare worker with PCR-confirmed SARS-CoV-2 infection or an uninfected control (not recorded which).

The sample holds one count of this clonotype. This chain links TRBV29-1 with TRBJ2-1, with 7 bases fitting TRBD1. Germline V gene lookup returns CDR1 SQVTM and CDR2 ANQGSEA. The CDR3 loop spans 12 amino acids. The V and J ends lost 3 bases and 6 bases, in that order; junction bases with no gene match: 2. In DNA form, the CDR3 reads TGCAGCGTTGAGGGACAGTCCAATGAGCAGTTCTTC. Protein sequence: CSVEGQSNEQFF.

There are many counts of this clonotype. The chain recombines TRBV2 with TRBJ1-1, with 10 positions matching TRBD1. This CDR3 contains 13 residues. Per germline, CDR1 SNHLY and CDR2 FYNNEI. The V segment lost 6 bases and the J segment 5 bases; nucleotides outside the gene matches: 3. In DNA form, the CDR3 reads TGTGCCAGCAGGGACAGGGGGGGTACTGAAGCTTTCTTT. The encoded protein is CASRDRGGTEAFF.

Many counts were recorded for this clonotype. J is TRBJ1-1 and V is TRBV9; maybe TRBD1 (6 bases). This CDR3 is 15 amino acids long. Germline V gives CDR1 SGDLS, CDR2 YYNGEE. Trimming cost V 0 bases and J 3 bases, with 12 bases left between them. The DNA for the CDR3 is TGTGCCAGCAGCGTAGAAGGGGGAAGGTACACTGAAGCTTTCTTT. It is translated as CASSVEGGRYTEAFF.

The V and J genes are TRBV12-3 or TRBV12-4 and TRBJ2-1; 7 bases are shared with TRBD1. V trimming: 5 bases; J trimming: 4 bases; junction bases outside the gene matches: 11. The CDR3 runs to 16 residues. The CDR3 protein is CASSRSYRQGYNEQFF. The CDR3 coding sequence is TGTGCCAGCAGTCGATCCTACAGACAGGGATACAATGAGCAGTTCTTC.

The sample holds many counts of this clonotype. The V and J genes are TRBV25-1 and TRBJ2-1, with a tentative D call TRBD1 (5 bases). Trimming removed 4 bases from V and 12 bases from J, with 13 bases in between. Germline CDR1 and CDR2: MGHDK and SYGVNS. The CDR3 runs to 12 residues. The CDR3: CASSGRWGLQFF. CDR3 nucleotide sequence: TGTGCCAGCAGTGGCCGATGGGGCTTGCAGTTCTTC.

This clonotype was recorded a few times. The chain carries TRBV9 and TRBJ2-7; 9 positions agree with TRBD2. The V and J ends lost 0 bases and 2 bases, in that order; junction bases with no gene match: 3. The CDR3 loop spans 15 amino acids. Germline V gives CDR1 SGDLS, CDR2 YYNGEE. The CDR3 region has the DNA TGTGCCAGCAGCGTAGAACCTAGCGGGGCCTACGAGCAGTACTTC. Protein sequence: CASSVEPSGAYEQYF.

The V and J genes are TRBV12-3 or TRBV12-4 and TRBJ2-2; weak D call: TRBD2 (6 bases). The CDR3 length is 16 residues. Trimming removed 3 bases at V and 1 base at J, with 12 bases between. CDR3 DNA sequence: TGTGCCAGCAGTTTGGGGACTGGGCGGAACACCGGGGAGCTGTTTTTT. Translation: CASSLGTGRNTGELFF.

This clonotype showed up just a few times. The chain links TRBV29-1 to TRBJ2-5; tentatively, D is TRBD2 (5 bases). Trimming shortened V by 7 bases and J by 2 bases, and 14 bases separated the two germline ends. CDR3 size: 13 residues. Germline CDR1 and CDR2: SQVTM and ANQGSEA. CDR3 nucleotide sequence: TGCAGCGGAGCACGAGGACTTCAAGAGACCCAGTACTTC. It is translated as CSGARGLQETQYF.

This clonotype occurred many times. This chain connects TRBV7-2 to TRBJ1-5; D is perhaps TRBD1 (5 bases). The CDR3 totals 14 residues. The V and J ends lost 5 bases and 5 bases respectively, with 13 bases between them. The germline V gene encodes CDR1 SGHTA and CDR2 FQGNSA. The CDR3 bases are TGTGCCAGCAGCCATCCGGGGGAGTATCAGCCCCAGCATTTT. It codes for CASSHPGEYQPQHF. Complete variable domain (other parts from reference TRBV7-2 and TRBJ1-5): GAGVSQSPSNKVTEKGKDVELRCDPISGHTALYWYRQSLGQGLEFLIYFQGNSAPDKSGLPSDRFSAERTGGSVSTLTIQRTQQEDSAVYLCASSHPGEYQPQHFGDGTRLSIL.

This clonotype was counted only a few times. The chain recombines TRBV29-1 with TRBJ2-5; 7 bases map to TRBD1. This CDR3 contains 12 residues. Germline V gene sequence: CDR1 SQVTM, CDR2 ANQGSEA. After removal of 4 bases from V and 2 bases from J, the junction contained 1 base not matched to a gene. The CDR3 protein is CSVGGQQETQYF. In nucleotides, the CDR3 is TGCAGCGTTGGGGGACAGCAAGAGACCCAGTACTTC.

Ten or more counts support this clonotype. The chain joins TRBV7-2 to TRBJ2-2; 8 positions match TRBD2. Unmatched junction bases numbered 8, after V lost 8 bases and J lost 6 bases. The CDR3 is made up of 14 amino acids. The germline gives CDR1 SGHTA, CDR2 FQGNSA. The DNA for the CDR3 is TGTGCCAGCGGAAGAGGACTAGCAGCCGGGGAGCTGTTTTTT. This translates into CASGRGLAAGELFF.

This clonotype was recorded a few times. The rearrangement uses TRBV20-1 and TRBJ2-7; 8 bases match TRBD2. This CDR3 is 14 amino acids long. The V gene's germline CDR1 is DFQATT and CDR2 SNEGSKA (reference sequence). J gave up 0 bases and V 4 bases, and 5 bases lay outside the gene matches. In DNA, the CDR3 is TGCAGTGCTACCGGGAGGGGAACCTCCTACGAGCAGTACTTC. Protein: CSATGRGTSYEQYF.

This clonotype was detected many times. The chain employs TRBV5-6 and TRBJ2-2; D remains ambiguous. The length of the CDR3 is 14 residues. V lost 0 bases and J 4 bases, leaving 7 bases between the germline ends. The germline V gene has CDR1 SGHDT and CDR2 YYEEEE. The CDR3: CASSLVWGTGELFF. CDR3 in DNA: TGTGCCAGCAGCTTGGTCTGGGGCACCGGGGAGCTGTTTTTT.

Ten or more counts support this clonotype. The V and J genes are TRBV20-1 and TRBJ2-7; 7 positions match TRBD2. The germline V gene encodes CDR1 DFQATT and CDR2 SNEGSKA (reference sequence). The CDR3 totals 18 residues. Trimming took 0 bases from V and 3 from J; bases not matched to a gene: 17. As DNA, the CDR3 is TGCAGTGCTAGAGAGAAGGGGTCTTTAGCGGGCAGGTACTACGAGCAGTACTTC. The encoded protein is CSAREKGSLAGRYYEQYF.